A single sample gave rise to the 14 T cell receptor beta chains below, sequenced in a study of OX40 agonist ivuxolimab in advanced cancers. The library was built by means of the immunoSEQ multiplex PCR assay. TCRdb retrieved this table from immuneACCESS and kept in-frame rearrangements only. Not all clones are present; in checked studies, unresolved V genes account for under half, and no reason is known for the remainder. Within this sample are some 81,000 clones, with roughly 84% of them counted one time only. Clones ranked in the top ten supply under 6.5% of the sample. The material was CD4+ or CD8+ T cells sorted from blood, obtained in a trial of the OX40 agonist ivuxolimab. The receptors come from an adult with an advanced solid tumor such as melanoma, head and neck, liver or kidney cancer.

This clone was detected only a few times. The J gene is TRBJ2-7, the V gene TRBV7-2; D gene uncertain. The CDR3 is 12 amino acids. V lost 0 bases to trimming and J lost 3 bases, with 3 bases between them. The germline V gene has CDR1 SGHTA and CDR2 FQGNSA. CDR3 loop: CASSLADYEQYF. The DNA of the CDR3 is TGTGCCAGCAGCTTAGCGGACTACGAGCAGTACTTC. The entire variable domain, with the rest obtained from reference TRBV7-2 and TRBJ2-7, is as follows: GAGVSQSPSNKVTEKGKDVELRCDPISGHTALYWYRQSLGQGLEFLIYFQGNSAPDKSGLPSDRFSAERTGGSVSTLTIQRTQQEDSAVYLCASSLADYEQYFGPGTRLTVT.

The chain couples TRBV18 to TRBJ2-2; 7 bases map to TRBD1. After removal of 4 bases from V and 6 bases from J, the junction contained 8 bases not matched to a gene. Germline CDR1 reads KGHSH; CDR2 reads LQKENI. There are 15 residues in the CDR3. The CDR3: CASSLGQLGAGELFF. In nucleotides, the CDR3 is TGTGCCAGCTCACTGGGACAGTTAGGCGCCGGGGAGCTGTTTTTT.

The chain couples TRBV5-6 to TRBJ2-3; 9 nucleotides align to TRBD2. Germline V gene sequence: CDR1 SGHDT, CDR2 YYEEEE. V trimming: 2 bases; J trimming: 2 bases; junction bases outside the gene matches: 6. CDR3 size: 16 residues. In DNA form, the CDR3 reads TGTGCCAGCAGCTTAGGCCTAGCGGGATTCACAGATACGCAGTATTTT. The encoded protein is CASSLGLAGFTDTQYF. Variable domain in full (rest from reference TRBV5-6 and TRBJ2-3): DAGVTQSPTHLIKTRGQQVTLRCSPKSGHDTVSWYQQALGQGPQFIFQYYEEEERQRGNFPDRFSGHQFPNYSSELNVNALLLGDSALYLCASSLGLAGFTDTQYFGPGTRLTVL.

The chain employs TRBV29-1 and TRBJ1-2; D may be TRBD1 (6 bases). The V end lost 5 bases, the J end lost 2 bases, and 15 bases lay between the germline ends. There are 14 residues in the CDR3. Per germline, CDR1 SQVTM and CDR2 ANQGSEA. The CDR3 sequence is CSVMRQGTNYGYTF. The CDR3 DNA is TGCAGCGTTATGAGGCAGGGGACCAACTATGGCTACACCTTC.

This chain joins TRBV5-1 and TRBJ1-1; D uncertain. Germline values: CDR1 SGHRS, CDR2 YFSETQ. The CDR3 runs 12 residues. V dropped 3 bases and J dropped 7 bases, with 10 bases sitting between them. In DNA form, the CDR3 reads TGCGCCAGCAGCTCGGACGGTGGTGAAGCTTTCTTT. Protein sequence: CASSSDGGEAFF.

The chain joins TRBV13 to TRBJ2-7; no definite D call. The CDR3 runs to 18 residues. Germline CDR1 and CDR2: PRHDT and FYEKMQ (reference sequence). Trimming removed 5 bases at V and 2 bases at J, with 25 bases between. The CDR3: CASSPRAAPGRSAYEQYF. In DNA form, the CDR3 reads TGTGCCAGCAGCCCCCGGGCGGCACCGGGCCGATCCGCCTACGAGCAGTACTTC.

V is TRBV28 and J is TRBJ2-5; 12 positions agree with TRBD2. CDR1 and CDR2 (germline): MDHEN, SYDVKM. This CDR3 is built from 16 residues. Trimming took 5 bases from V and 1 from J; bases not matched to a gene: 5. The CDR3: CASSLGLAGIQETQYF. CDR3 nucleotides: TGTGCCAGCAGTCTAGGACTAGCGGGAATCCAAGAGACCCAGTACTTC.

The chain has TRBV10-2 and TRBJ1-5; TRBD1 agrees at 7 bases. After removal of 8 bases from V and 1 base from J, the junction contained 11 bases not matched to a gene. The CDR3 runs to 16 residues. Germline assignment: CDR1 WSHSY and CDR2 SAAADI. The CDR3 DNA sequence: TGCGCCAGCTCCCCGGGGACAGCCATAAGCAATCAGCCCCAGCATTTT. The encoded protein is CASSPGTAISNQPQHF.

CDR3 sequence: CASRSPKDEQFF. In DNA, the CDR3 is TGTGCCAGTAGGTCCCCGAAGGATGAGCAGTTCTTC. The chain uses TRBV19 and TRBJ2-1; D is uncertain. The CDR3 is made up of 12 amino acids. V was trimmed by 6 bases and J by 8 bases, leaving 11 bases between them. In germline, CDR1 is LNHDA, CDR2 SQIVND (reference sequence). Supplemented by reference TRBV19 and TRBJ2-1, the full variable domain reads DGGITQSPKYLFRKEGQNVTLSCEQNLNHDAMYWYRQDPGQGLRLIYYSQIVNDFQKGDIAEGYSVSREKKESFPLTVTSAQKNPTAFYLCASRSPKDEQFFGPGTRLTVL.

V is TRBV19 and J is TRBJ1-5; TRBD1 might be the D (5 bases). Germline CDR1 LNHDA, CDR2 SQIVND (reference sequence). V dropped 3 bases and J dropped 4 bases, with 10 bases sitting between them. The CDR3 extends over 14 amino acids. The DNA of the CDR3 is TGTGCCAGTAGTATTCGGGGGTTAAATCAGCCCCAGCATTTT. Protein sequence: CASSIRGLNQPQHF.

The rearrangement uses TRBV10-2 and TRBJ2-7; no reliable D call. The CDR3 contains 11 residues. The germline CDR1 and CDR2 sequences are WSHSY and SAAADI. V lost 5 bases and J lost 6, with 8 bases in between. The CDR3 nucleotides read TGCGCCAGCAGTCAAGCCCCCGAGCAGTACTTC. Amino acid sequence: CASSQAPEQYF.

This clone occurred once. This CDR3 reads CASSYPQGQTYEQYF. CDR3 sequence (DNA): TGTGCCAGCAGTTACCCCCAGGGACAGACTTACGAGCAGTACTTC. The gene calls are TRBV27 and TRBJ2-7, with TRBD1 identical over 7 bases. V shed 4 bases and J 4 bases; nucleotides not matched to a gene: 10. Looked up from germline, CDR1 is MNHEY and CDR2 is SMNVEV (reference sequence). The CDR3 runs 15 residues.

This clone was counted once. The chain combines TRBV19 with TRBJ2-1; possible D gene TRBD1, 6 bases. Between the trimmed V and J ends, which lost 5 bases and 6 bases, there was a span of 17 bases. CDR3 length: 15 amino acids. Germline CDR1 is LNHDA and CDR2 is SQIVND (reference sequence). The CDR3 here is CASSFPGQRINEQFF. The CDR3 bases are TGTGCCAGTAGTTTCCCCGGACAGCGAATCAATGAGCAGTTCTTC.

This clone was observed once. The chain combines TRBV6-1 with TRBJ2-7; 7 bases agree with TRBD1. The CDR3 runs to 14 residues. From germline, CDR1 is MNHNS and CDR2 SASEGT. V shed 6 bases and J 1 base; nucleotides not matched to a gene: 6. The DNA of the CDR3 is TGTGCCAGCAGAGGACGACAGGGTTCCTACGAGCAGTACTTC. Encoded protein: CASRGRQGSYEQYF.